The TCR beta chain under discussion was sequenced for a study of shared clonotypes between healthy human individuals. The J segment lost 10 bases and the V segment lost 5 bases, leaving 11 bases of the junction unmatched. The CDR3 is made up of 16 amino acids. The germline CDR1 and CDR2 sequences are SEHNR and FQNEAQ (reference sequence). There were no recent acute infections or vaccinations among the donors, who were healthy HIV-negative adults. The repertoire was sequenced with immunoSEQ multiplex PCR; TCRdb's copy has only in-frame clones and lacks some. The sample contains hundreds of thousands of clones, 55% to 75% of which appear only once. This clone was picked up a small number of times.

The sample consisted of memory CD4+ T cells sorted from blood. Subset indicated: CD45RA-negative fraction. This sequence originates from a woman aged 30 to 39 in good health. The V call is TRBV7-9, the J call TRBJ2-1, with 13 bases lining up with TRBD2. The CDR3 DNA reads as TGTGCCAGCAGCCCTCAACTAGCGGGAGGGCCCACCGAGCAGTTCTTC. Translating it yields CASSPQLAGGPTEQFF.